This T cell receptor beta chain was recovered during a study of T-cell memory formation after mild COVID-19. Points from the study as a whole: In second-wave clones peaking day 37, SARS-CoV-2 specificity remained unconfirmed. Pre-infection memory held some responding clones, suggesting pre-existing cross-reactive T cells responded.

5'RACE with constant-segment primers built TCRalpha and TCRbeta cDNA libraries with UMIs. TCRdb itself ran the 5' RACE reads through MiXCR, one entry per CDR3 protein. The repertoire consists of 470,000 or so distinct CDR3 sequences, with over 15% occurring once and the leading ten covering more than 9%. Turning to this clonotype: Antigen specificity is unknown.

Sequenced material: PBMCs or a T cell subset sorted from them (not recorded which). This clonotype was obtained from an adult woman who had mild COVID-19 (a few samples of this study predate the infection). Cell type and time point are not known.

The CDR3 DNA reads TGTGCCAGCAGAGAGGGCAGGGGGCGAGGCTATGGCTACACCTTC. Residues: CASREGRGRGYGYTF. The chain combines TRBV7-2 with TRBJ1-2; 8 nucleotides match TRBD1. This CDR3 comprises 15 residues. J lost 4 bases, V lost 6 bases, and 10 bases had no gene match. Germline CDR1 reads SGHTA; CDR2 reads FQGNSA.